This T cell receptor (beta chain) is from a study of blood T cell repertoires in COVID-19. The J segment lost 7 bases and the V segment lost 4 bases, leaving 5 bases of the junction unmatched. The CDR3 runs to 13 residues. Germline loops: CDR1 SGHNT, CDR2 YYREEE (reference sequence). This table comes from immunoSEQ multiplex PCR, and its TCRdb copy is limited to in-frame clones, with some not included. The sample gives hundreds of thousands of clones, approximately 90% of which show up once; 2% to 2.5% is in the top ten. Everyone who took part was roughly 18 to 89 years old, and they came from 20 to 25 US areas.

This receptor was taken from a woman aged 60-75 years in a cohort exposed to, infected with or recovered from COVID-19 (not recorded which). The rearrangement joins TRBV5-4 to TRBJ2-1; TRBD2 matches at 7 bases. The source material was PBMCs or T cells enriched from blood (not recorded which). This chain's CDR3 is CASSRGEANEQFF. The CDR3 region has the DNA TGTGCCAGCAGCCGGGGGGAGGCTAATGAGCAGTTCTTC.